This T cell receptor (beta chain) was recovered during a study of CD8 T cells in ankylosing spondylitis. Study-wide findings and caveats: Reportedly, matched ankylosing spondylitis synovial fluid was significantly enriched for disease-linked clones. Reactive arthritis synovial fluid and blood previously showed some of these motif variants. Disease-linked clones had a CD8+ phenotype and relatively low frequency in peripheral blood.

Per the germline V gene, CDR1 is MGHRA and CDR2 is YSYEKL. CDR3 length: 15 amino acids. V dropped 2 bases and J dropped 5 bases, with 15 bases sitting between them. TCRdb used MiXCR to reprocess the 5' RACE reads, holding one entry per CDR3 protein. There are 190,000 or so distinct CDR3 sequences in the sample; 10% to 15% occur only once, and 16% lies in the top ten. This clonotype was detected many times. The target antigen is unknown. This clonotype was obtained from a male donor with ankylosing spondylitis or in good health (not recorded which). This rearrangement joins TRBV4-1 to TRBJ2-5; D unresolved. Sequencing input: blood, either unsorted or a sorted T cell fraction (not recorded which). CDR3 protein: CASSQYSKQLETQYF. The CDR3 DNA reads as TGCGCCAGCAGCCAATACTCAAAGCAACTCGAGACCCAGTACTTC.